This T cell receptor (beta chain) is from a study of blood T cell repertoires in COVID-19. Background on the study: Acute and convalescent COVID-19 specimens originated in the United States, Italy and Spain.

The CDR3 has 13 amino acids. V was trimmed by 6 bases and J by 4 bases, leaving 12 bases between them. Generated by immunoSEQ multiplex PCR, the TCRdb table keeps only in-frame clones and is missing some. Of approximately 120,000 clones detected, about 76% appear once; the ten largest clones hold about 18%. Sequenced sample: peripheral blood. The receptor's source is an elderly man with acute or convalescent COVID-19. The V and J genes are TRBV12-3 or TRBV12-4 and TRBJ2-5; the D is unclear. CDR3 loop: CASSKSRRETQYF. In nucleotides, the CDR3 is TGTGCCAGCAGCAAGTCTAGAAGAGAGACCCAGTACTTC.